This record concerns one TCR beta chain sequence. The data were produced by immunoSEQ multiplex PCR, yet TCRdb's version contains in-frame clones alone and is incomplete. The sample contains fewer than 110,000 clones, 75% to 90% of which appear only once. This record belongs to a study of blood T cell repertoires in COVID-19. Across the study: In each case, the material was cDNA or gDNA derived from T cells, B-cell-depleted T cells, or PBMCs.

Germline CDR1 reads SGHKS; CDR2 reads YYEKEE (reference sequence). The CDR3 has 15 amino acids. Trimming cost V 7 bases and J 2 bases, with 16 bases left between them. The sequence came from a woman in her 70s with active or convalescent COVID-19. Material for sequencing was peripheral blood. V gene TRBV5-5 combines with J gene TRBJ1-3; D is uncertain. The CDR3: CASSFTAFTGNTIYF. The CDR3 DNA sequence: TGTGCCAGCTCATTCACAGCCTTCACTGGAAACACCATATATTTT.